This TCR beta chain was sequenced during a study of cytomegalovirus exposure and HLA in healthy donors. Produced via immunoSEQ multiplex PCR; TCRdb's table is partial and in-frame only. The data show fewer than 250,000 clones, around 86% seen once. Whole-study findings and limits: Diagnosis of cytomegalovirus status made by the classifier reportedly showed high specificity and sensitivity.

As to this clone: The antigen is unknown.

The CDR3 is 13 amino acids. CDR1 and CDR2 from the germline V gene are SEHNR and FQNEAQ (reference sequence). J lost 8 bases, V lost 5 bases, and 6 bases had no gene match. Separate from the roughly 710-subject first cohort, the approximately 130-subject validation cohort was the one that the donors belonged to. The gene calls are TRBV7-9 and TRBJ1-2; 9 nucleotides align to TRBD1. The receptor's source is a woman aged 18-29 years in good health and CMV-seropositive. Specimen: PBMCs. CDR3 sequence: CASSPGQGLGYTF. CDR3 DNA sequence: TGTGCCAGCAGCCCGGGACAGGGCTTAGGCTACACCTTC. Filled out from reference TRBV7-9 and TRBJ1-2, the complete variable domain reads DTGVSQNPRHKITKRGQNVTFRCDPISEHNRLYWYRQTLGQGPEFLTYFQNEAQLEKSRLLSDRFSAERPKGSFSTLEIQRTEQGDSAMYLCASSPGQGLGYTFGSGTRLTVV.